This T cell receptor beta chain was found in a study of CD4 T cells in relation to SARS-CoV-2 and coronaviruses (dated by TCRdb to about 2021). As for the study more broadly: HLA restriction was mapped for shared crossreactive spike epitopes using patient-derived lymphoblastoid cell lines. Expansion assays from other donors in the study were sequenced with a different, Illumina-based TCR-beta assay. At the level of individual TCR clonotypes, the study measured memory CD4+ T cell crossreactivity between SARS-CoV-2 spike protein and common cold coronavirus spike proteins. The Adaptive Biotechnologies TCR-sequencing kit was used to sequence samples from three pre-COVID donors and the naive versus memory experiments, whereas other data were Illumina-based.

Compared with germline, V lacks 3 bases and J lacks 1 base; bases without a gene match: 12. From the cysteine up to the phenylalanine, the CDR3 has a length of 19 residues. The sequence is cut down to CDR3 DNA, 57 bases in frame from base 1. Based on the germline V gene (reference sequence), the CDR1 and CDR2 sequences are LNHDA and SQIVND. General study outcomes and caveats: Naive versus memory sequencing indicated that memory recall responses, rather than primary responses primed during culture, are detected by the assay. Small numbers of patients and of tested TCRs were a limitation of the study. Crossreactive clones showed significantly weaker SARS-CoV-2-driven expansion than monoreactive clones, consistent with antigenic imprinting. In roughly two thirds of donors, memory CD4+ clonotypes turned up that crossrecognized SARS-CoV-2 and at least one common cold coronavirus spike. Pre-pandemic and post-infection samples were not both contributed by any donor, so tracing of the source of pre-existing responses was limited. Since the crossreactivity analysis centred on spike protein, crossreactivity against other viral proteins was not assessed.

About this clone itself: Its antigen is unknown. Base qualities are missing; no much larger clone stands one base away.

CD4+ T cells from unexposed donors were collected before the COVID-19 pandemic (2011-2018). Naive and memory CD4+ T cells were separated from cryopreserved PBMCs by CD4 enrichment followed by EasySep naive CD4+ T cell enrichment. The leukapheresis product used for the unexposed donors was purchased from a commercial source. Ficoll-Paque PLUS gradient centrifugation was used to isolate PBMCs from either whole blood or leukapheresis product. The PBMCs went either fresh into the expansion assay or into cryopreservation at -140 degrees C. The QIAamp Micro DNA Kit was used to extract genomic DNA from the CD4+ T cells. Deep-resolution immunoSEQ TCR-beta sequencing was performed on DNA from uncultured naive and memory CD4+ T cells. The paper's processing steps were these. During preprocessing, nonproductive sequences were removed, along with CDR3s that did not begin with C, did not end with F or W, or were shorter than 7 amino acids. Cultured and uncultured naive and memory CD4+ repertoires were searched for previously identified spike- and CEF-reactive CDR3s. After three terminal residues were trimmed from each end, CDR3 homology was quantified as pairwise Levenshtein distance using the stringdist R package. In TCRdb, the immuneACCESS table is reduced to in-frame sequences with V and J assigned. These tables do not hold every clone; where another copy was compared, an unresolved V gene accounts for under half, and the others remain unexplained. That table is the source of V, J and clone size, and D and trimming were worked out from the DNA. This sample is represented by 60,000 or so clones; 94% of them were singletons. The top ten clonotypes cover roughly 0.14% of the sample.

The clonotype comes from a human donor in good health. Sequencing was done on a sample of naive CD4+ T cells from PBMCs. Sample cell subset or site, as interpreted from the label and publication: naive CD4+ T cells isolated by negative enrichment. The sequence links TRBV19 to TRBJ1-2, and 12 junction bases match TRBD1. CDR3 protein: CASSMGTGGALSDNYGYTF. The DNA sequence is TGTGCCAGTAGTATGGGGACAGGGGGCGCGTTGTCGGATAACTATGGCTACACCTTC.